The TCR beta chain described here comes from a study of shared T cell receptors in the human thymus. Germline CDR1 and CDR2: SNHLY and FYNNEI. The CDR3 is 12 residues long. Assay: immunoSEQ multiplex PCR; the TCRdb copy retains only in-frame clones and omits some. The top ten hold less than 0.015% of the sample, which has about 540,000 clones, around three quarters seen once. The same specimen was also included in a second study, on human thymus T cells. That paper notes: Donor material was obtained from healthy Finnish infants undergoing corrective surgery for congenital heart defects. Resections from corrective heart surgery provided thymus tissue. There appeared to be biased usage of V and J genes in thymic and blood repertoires.

Sequencing was performed on thymocytes. V and J are TRBV2 and TRBJ2-7, with 7 bases identical to TRBD1. The J call may be mistaken, given a closer DNA end match to TRBJ2-5. The receptor was isolated from a boy under three years old with a congenital heart defect. The CDR3 coding sequence is TGTGCCAGGAGGGGACAGAGAGAGACCCAGTACTTC. It is translated as CARRGQRETQYF.